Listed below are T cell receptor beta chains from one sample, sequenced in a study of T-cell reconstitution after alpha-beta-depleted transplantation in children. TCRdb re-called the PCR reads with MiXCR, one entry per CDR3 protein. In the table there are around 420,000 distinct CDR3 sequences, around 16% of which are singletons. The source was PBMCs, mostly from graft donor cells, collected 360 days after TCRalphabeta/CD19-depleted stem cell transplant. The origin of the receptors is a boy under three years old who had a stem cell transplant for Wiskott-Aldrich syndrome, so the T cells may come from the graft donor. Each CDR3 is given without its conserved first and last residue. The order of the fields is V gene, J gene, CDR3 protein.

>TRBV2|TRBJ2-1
ASSGGQGSYNEQF
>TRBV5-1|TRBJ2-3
ASSFEADTQY
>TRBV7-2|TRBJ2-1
ASSRRTGSSYNEQF
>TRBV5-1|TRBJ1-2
ASRFTGNPESNYGYT
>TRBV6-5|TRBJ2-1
ASSPLLAGGGVNEQF
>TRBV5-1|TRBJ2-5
ASSLVPRTSGTGETQY
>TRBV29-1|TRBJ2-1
SVEEVGAATYNEQF
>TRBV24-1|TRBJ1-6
ATSGGGNSPLH
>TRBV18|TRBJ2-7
ASSILPGRMSSYEQY
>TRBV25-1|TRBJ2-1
ASSEYPWTSGVRGSEQF
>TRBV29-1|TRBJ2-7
SVEDLKKPGRQY
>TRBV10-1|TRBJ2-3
ASSDPGRGADTQY
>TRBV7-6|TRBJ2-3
ASSLVSSSTDTQY
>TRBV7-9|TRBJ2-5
ASRGFGETQY
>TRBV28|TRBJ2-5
ASSIRQGRPFGETQY
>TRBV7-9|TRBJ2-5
ASSKVRGVLETQY
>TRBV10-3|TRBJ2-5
AISDLGRGRKETQY
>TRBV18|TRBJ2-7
ASSTGQRYEQY
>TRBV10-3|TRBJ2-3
AISEFGRYDTQY
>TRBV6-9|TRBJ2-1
ASSYPGGSYNEQF
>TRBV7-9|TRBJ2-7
ASILAGGEEQY
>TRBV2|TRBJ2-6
ASSETRLSSGANVLT
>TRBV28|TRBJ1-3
ASSLYSGSGNTIY
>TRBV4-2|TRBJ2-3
ASGPGLLWDTRTDTQY